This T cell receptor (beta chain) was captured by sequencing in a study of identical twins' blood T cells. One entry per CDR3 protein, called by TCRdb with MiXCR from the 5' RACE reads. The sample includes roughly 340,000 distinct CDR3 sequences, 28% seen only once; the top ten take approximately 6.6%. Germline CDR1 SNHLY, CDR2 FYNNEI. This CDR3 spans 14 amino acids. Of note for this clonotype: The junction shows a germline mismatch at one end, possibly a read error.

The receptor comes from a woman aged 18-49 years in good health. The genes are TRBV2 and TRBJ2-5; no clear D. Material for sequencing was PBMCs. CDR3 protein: CASSDPPTPETHYF. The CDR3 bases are TGTGCCAGCAGTGACCCACCGACTCCGGAGACCCATTACTTC.